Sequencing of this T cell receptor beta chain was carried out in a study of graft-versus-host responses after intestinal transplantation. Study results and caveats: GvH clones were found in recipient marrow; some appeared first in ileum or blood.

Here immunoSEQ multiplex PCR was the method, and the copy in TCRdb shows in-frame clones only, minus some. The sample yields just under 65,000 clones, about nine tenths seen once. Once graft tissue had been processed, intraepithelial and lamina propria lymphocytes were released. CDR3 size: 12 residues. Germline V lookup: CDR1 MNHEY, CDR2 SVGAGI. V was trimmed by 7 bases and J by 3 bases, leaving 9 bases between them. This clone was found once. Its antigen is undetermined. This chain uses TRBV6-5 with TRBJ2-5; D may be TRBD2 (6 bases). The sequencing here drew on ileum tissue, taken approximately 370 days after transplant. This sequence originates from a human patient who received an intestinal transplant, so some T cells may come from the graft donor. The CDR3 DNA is TGTGCCAGCACTACGGGAGAAGAGACCCAGTACTTC. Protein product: CASTTGEETQYF.